The T cell receptor beta chain described here comes from a study of human T cells and chemical hapten exposure. Study-level information: There were per-sample TCR yield variations, arising mainly from small pooled library volume differences.

TCRdb independently ran MiXCR on the RACE reads; one entry per CDR3 protein. Of 180,000 or so distinct CDR3 sequences in the sample, around 13% were seen once. The time point is: patch test 1, 2 weeks after DPC sensitization. Described treatment: therapeutic diphenylcyclopropenone sensitization with weekly scalp DPC. Points on this clonotype: Its antigen remains unidentified.

Between the trimmed V and J ends, which lost 4 bases and 4 bases, there was a span of 10 bases. Germline CDR1 reads MGHDK; CDR2 reads SYGVNS. The CDR3 runs to 13 residues. The study, taken as a whole, reports: DPC sensitization left the count of TCRs above 1 in 1000 unchanged.

Sequencing was performed on whole blood, taken in connection with sensitization to the hapten diphenylcyclopropenone (DPC). This rearrangement joins TRBV25-1 to TRBJ1-2; D is uncertain. The clonotype comes from a woman aged 25 to 39 with alopecia areata. Some clones in this sample may be carry-over from other donors' samples. CDR3 sequence reads: CASSAHWGYGYTF. DNA for the CDR3: TGTGCCAGCAGTGCTCACTGGGGCTATGGCTACACCTTC.